These 28 T cell receptor beta chains came from one sample sequenced in a study of shared clonotypes between healthy human individuals. Profiling relied on immunoSEQ multiplex PCR, and the TCRdb table lists in-frame clones only, not all of them. Altogether around 1.1 million clones are present, roughly 80% being singletons, with the ten largest covering about 0.89%. The source material was memory CD4+ T cells from PBMCs. This sample's subset: CD45RA-negative fraction. The receptors stem from a man between 18 and 35 years old in good health. Some clones in this sample may be carry-over from other donors' samples.

The sample holds one count of this clone. The chain has TRBV4-1 and TRBJ2-3, with 10 bases fitting TRBD2. Germline CDR1 reads MGHRA; CDR2 reads YSYEKL. With V trimmed by 8 bases and J by 3 bases, 5 bases remained unmatched. The CDR3 contains 14 residues. This CDR3 reads CASPIAGGTDTQYF. In DNA, the CDR3 is TGCGCCAGCCCTATAGCGGGAGGTACAGATACGCAGTATTTT.

With respect to this clone: A read error may be the cause here, since a much bigger clone is one base away. The chain is built from TRBV4-1 and TRBJ2-1, with 11 bases identical to TRBD2. V lost 4 bases to trimming and J lost 4 bases; unmatched junction nucleotides: 3. CDR3 length equals 15 residues. Per the germline V gene, CDR1 is MGHRA and CDR2 is YSYEKL. The CDR3 DNA reads TGCGCCAGCAGCCCCCGGACTAGCGGGTACAATGAGCAGTTCTTC. Translating it yields CASSPRTSGYNEQFF.

The rearrangement uses TRBV5-4 and TRBJ2-5, with D perhaps matching TRBD1 (6 bases). CDR1 is SGHNT and CDR2 is YYREEE in the germline V gene (reference sequence). The CDR3 runs to 15 residues. Trimming cost V 4 bases and J 5 bases, with 18 bases left between them. The CDR3 nucleotides read TGTGCCAGCAGCCCGGACAGTGCAGGACGGGAGACCCAGTACTTC. Its protein is CASSPDSAGRETQYF.

The chain combines TRBV6-1 with TRBJ2-2; TRBD1 might be the D (6 bases). Trimming took 6 bases from V and 4 from J, leaving 12 bases between them. CDR1 and CDR2 from the germline V gene are MNHNS and SASEGT. The CDR3 runs to 14 residues. The CDR3 loop is CASRDTGSTGELFF. The CDR3, as DNA: TGTGCCAGCAGGGACACAGGGAGCACCGGGGAGCTGTTTTTT.

The chain uses TRBV7-2 and TRBJ1-1; D is uncertain. Germline loops: CDR1 SGHTA, CDR2 FQGNSA. V gave up 1 base and J gave up 5 bases, with 11 bases separating them. The CDR3 spans 14 residues. The CDR3 nucleotides read TGTGCCAGCAGCTTAGTGGGGTCCACAACTGAAGCTTTCTTT. Translating it yields CASSLVGSTTEAFF.

The rearrangement joins TRBV6-5 to TRBJ2-1; 12 bases match TRBD2. Germline V gives CDR1 MNHEY, CDR2 SVGAGI. Trimming at V came to 7 bases and at J to 2 bases, leaving 3 bases not matched to a gene. The CDR3 has 15 amino acids. CDR3 coding DNA: TGTGCCAGCACCGGGACTAGCGGGCCCTACAATGAGCAGTTCTTC. This sequence encodes CASTGTSGPYNEQFF.

This sequence joins TRBV7-3 and TRBJ2-1, with 11 nucleotides matching TRBD2. CDR1 and CDR2 (germline): SGHTA, FQGTGA. Unmatched junction bases numbered 10, after V lost 5 bases and J lost 1 base. CDR3 length equals 18 residues. The CDR3 nucleotides are TGTGCCAGCAGCCAAGGGGGGACTAGCGGAAGATCCTACAATGAGCAGTTCTTC. Amino acids: CASSQGGTSGRSYNEQFF. Together with reference TRBV7-3 and TRBJ2-1, the CDR3 gives the full variable domain: GAGVSQTPSNKVTEKGKYVELRCDPISGHTALYWYRQSLGQGPEFLIYFQGTGAADDSGLPNDRFFAVRPEGSVSTLKIQRTERGDSAVYLCASSQGGTSGRSYNEQFFGPGTRLTVL.

The chain carries TRBV19 and TRBJ2-7; possibly TRBD1 for D (5 bases). The germline gives CDR1 LNHDA, CDR2 SQIVND (reference sequence). V lost 4 bases and J lost 1, with 14 bases in between. The CDR3 covers 15 residues. CDR3 region: CASSTQGHPSYEQYF. CDR3 coding DNA: TGTGCCAGTAGTACCCAAGGACACCCATCCTACGAGCAGTACTTC. The whole variable domain, remainder taken from reference TRBV19 and TRBJ2-7, is DGGITQSPKYLFRKEGQNVTLSCEQNLNHDAMYWYRQDPGQGLRLIYYSQIVNDFQKGDIAEGYSVSREKKESFPLTVTSAQKNPTAFYLCASSTQGHPSYEQYFGPGTRLTVT.

This clone was seen more than once but under ten times. The chain recombines TRBV4-1 with TRBJ1-5, with D perhaps TRBD1 (6 bases). V was cut by 1 base and J by 5 bases, with 12 bases left in between. The germline CDR1 and CDR2 sequences are MGHRA and YSYEKL. The CDR3 runs 15 residues. CDR3 in DNA: TGCGCCAGCAGCCAAGTTCGTCAGGGGTATCAGCCCCAGCATTTT. This gives the protein CASSQVRQGYQPQHF.

CDR3 residues: CASSLNGGLPYEQYF. The CDR3 nucleotides read TGTGCCAGCAGTTTAAATGGGGGATTACCCTACGAGCAGTACTTC. The gene calls are TRBV28 and TRBJ2-7; D is tentatively TRBD1 or TRBD2 (5 bases each). Per the germline V gene, CDR1 is MDHEN and CDR2 is SYDVKM. Trimming took off 2 bases at V and 2 bases at J, with 13 bases between the two ends. This CDR3 has 15 amino acids.

The genes are TRBV28 and TRBJ2-1, with 7 bases identical to TRBD1. The J segment lost 3 bases and the V segment lost 8 bases, leaving 10 bases of the junction unmatched. The CDR3 extends over 15 amino acids. Germline CDR1 MDHEN, CDR2 SYDVKM. CDR3 coding DNA: TGTGCCAGCCTCGAGGGGGCAGGGAACTACAATGAGCAGTTCTTC. This gives the protein CASLEGAGNYNEQFF.

This clone was found once. The V and J genes are TRBV7-9 and TRBJ2-5, with 11 bases fitting TRBD2. V lost 4 bases and J lost 4; bases outside the gene matches: 5. The CDR3 runs 15 residues. The V gene's germline CDR1 is SEHNR and CDR2 FQNEAQ (reference sequence). This CDR3 is CASSSTSGSGETQYF. The CDR3 nucleotides read TGTGCCAGCAGCTCTACTAGCGGGAGTGGAGAGACCCAGTACTTC.

The chain combines TRBV19 with TRBJ1-5, with D perhaps TRBD1 (6 bases). There are 14 residues in the CDR3. Germline lookup yields CDR1 LNHDA and CDR2 SQIVND (reference sequence). V was clipped by 7 bases and J by 2 bases, with 12 bases between them. CDR3 bases: TGTGCCAGTACCCTTGGGGGCGGCAATCAGCCCCAGCATTTT. Protein: CASTLGGGNQPQHF.

The CDR3 region is CASSPQGPPGYGYTF. DNA of the CDR3: TGTGCCAGCTCACCACAGGGGCCCCCAGGATATGGCTACACCTTC. The rearrangement links TRBV18 to TRBJ1-2, with a tentative D call TRBD1 (5 bases). CDR1 is KGHSH and CDR2 is LQKENI in the germline V gene. The CDR3 consists of 15 residues. V was shortened by 1 base and J by 5 bases, with 14 bases between the two germline ends.

The CDR3 here is CASSFLGQGTGELFF. The CDR3, as DNA: TGTGCCAGCAGCTTTCTAGGGCAGGGGACCGGGGAGCTGTTTTTT. The gene calls are TRBV5-4 and TRBJ2-2, with TRBD1 as a possible D gene (6 bases). Trimming removed 2 bases at V and 5 bases at J, with 13 bases between. CDR3 size: 15 residues. Looked up from germline, CDR1 is SGHNT and CDR2 is YYREEE (reference sequence).

V is TRBV29-1 and J is TRBJ2-7; D perhaps matches TRBD1 (6 bases). The CDR3 totals 15 residues. V shed 1 base and J shed 2 bases, with 15 bases lying between them. CDR1 and CDR2 (germline): SQVTM, ANQGSEA. CDR3 nucleotides: TGCAGCGTTGAAGGGCTTCAGGGGAGTCCCTACGAGCAGTACTTC. As protein: CSVEGLQGSPYEQYF.

The chain links TRBV28 to TRBJ2-1; D may match TRBD1 or TRBD2 (5 bases each). V lost 5 bases and J lost 12, with 23 bases in between. The germline gives CDR1 MDHEN, CDR2 SYDVKM. The CDR3 length is 15 residues. CDR3 sequence reads: CASSPTGTRTNRQFF. CDR3 nucleotide sequence: TGTGCCAGCAGTCCGACGGGGACCCGTACAAATAGGCAGTTCTTC.

The chain has TRBV4-2 and TRBJ2-1; TRBD1 is a possible D gene (5 bases). The CDR3 sequence is 13 residues long. Germline CDR1 reads LGHNA; CDR2 reads YNFKEQ. Trimming stripped 4 bases from V and 5 bases from J, with 9 bases between. The CDR3 DNA is TGTGCCAGCAGCCTTCAGGGCAACAATGAGCAGTTCTTC. This sequence encodes CASSLQGNNEQFF.

This chain joins TRBV2 and TRBJ1-4; D unclear. The CDR3 has 13 residues. Trimming took off 6 bases at V and 11 bases at J, with 16 bases between the two ends. Germline loops: CDR1 SNHLY, CDR2 FYNNEI. As DNA, the CDR3 is TGTGCCAGCAGCCGACCGATTCCCACTAAACTGTTTTTT. Encoded protein: CASSRPIPTKLFF.

This chain links TRBV5-4 with TRBJ1-3; D possibly corresponds to TRBD1 (5 bases). Germline CDR1 reads SGHNT; CDR2 reads YYREEE (reference sequence). V was clipped by 0 bases and J by 7 bases, with 11 bases between them. CDR3 length: 14 residues. CDR3 coding DNA: TGTGCCAGCAGCTTGGCGGCAGGGCATAACACCATATATTTT. Encoded protein: CASSLAAGHNTIYF. The full variable domain, its missing parts supplied by reference TRBV5-4 and TRBJ1-3, is ETGVTQSPTHLIKTRGQQVTLRCSSQSGHNTVSWYQQALGQGPQFIFQYYREEENGRGNFPPRFSGLQFPNYSSELNVNALELDDSALYLCASSLAAGHNTIYFGEGSWLTVV.

This clone was picked up a small number of times. The same CDR3 arises from other DNA sequences in this sample as well. V and J are TRBV2 and TRBJ2-3; 12 nucleotides line up with TRBD2. The V gene's germline CDR1 is SNHLY and CDR2 FYNNEI. This CDR3 spans 14 amino acids. The junction had 0 bases not matched to a gene; V was cut back by 3 bases and J by 5 bases. The CDR3 sequence: CASSEGLAGDTQYF. CDR3 nucleotide sequence: TGTGCCAGCAGTGAGGGACTAGCGGGAGATACGCAGTATTTT.

In its sample, this clone was seen a few times. The V gene is TRBV14, the J gene TRBJ1-1, with D uncertain. Germline values: CDR1 SGHDN, CDR2 FVKESK. Trimming pared 1 base from V and 3 bases from J, leaving 6 bases between. The CDR3 loop spans 13 amino acids. CDR3 nucleotide sequence: TGTGCCAGCAGCCAAGTACGGGACACTGAAGCTTTCTTT. As protein: CASSQVRDTEAFF.

The V and J genes are TRBV5-4 and TRBJ2-2, with 15 bases fitting TRBD2. Germline V CDR1 and CDR2: SGHNT, YYREEE (reference sequence). Trimming cost V 4 bases and J 7 bases; bases outside gene matches: 8. This CDR3 comprises 17 residues. The CDR3, as DNA: TGTGCCAGCAGCACGGGACTAGCGGGAGGCTCTGGCGGGGAGCTGTTTTTT. It is translated as CASSTGLAGGSGGELFF.

V usage is TRBV13 and J usage is TRBJ1-4, with 8 bases lining up with TRBD1. Trimming cost V 4 bases and J 3 bases; bases outside gene matches: 4. The CDR3 extends over 15 amino acids. CDR1 and CDR2 (germline): PRHDT, FYEKMQ (reference sequence). The CDR3 DNA reads as TGTGCCAGCAGCTATAGCAGGGGGCCTAATGAAAAACTGTTTTTT. The encoded protein is CASSYSRGPNEKLFF.

This sequence joins TRBV5-1 and TRBJ2-5; TRBD2 aligns across 7 bases. Germline V gives CDR1 SGHRS, CDR2 YFSETQ. This CDR3 contains 14 residues. V gave up 4 bases and J gave up 5 bases; unmatched junction bases: 8. As DNA, the CDR3 is TGCGCCAGCAGCCCCCATGGGGGAGGGGAGACCCAGTACTTC. Residues: CASSPHGGGETQYF.

V is TRBV7-2 and J is TRBJ2-7, with TRBD2 matching 12 bases. This CDR3 has 15 residues. Trimming cost V 7 bases and J 6 bases; bases outside gene matches: 10. Looked up from germline, CDR1 is SGHTA and CDR2 is FQGNSA. This chain's CDR3 is CASNKNPSGRAEQYF. CDR3 DNA: TGTGCCAGCAACAAAAATCCTAGCGGGAGGGCCGAGCAGTACTTC.

This rearrangement joins TRBV6-1 to TRBJ1-1; 7 bases are a match to TRBD1. V shed 3 bases and J 10 bases; nucleotides not matched to a gene: 14. The length of the CDR3 is 15 residues. Germline V lookup: CDR1 MNHNS, CDR2 SASEGT. The CDR3 DNA follows: TGTGCCAGCAGTGATAAGTCCGGGACAGAGAGAGGAGCTTTCTTT. This sequence encodes CASSDKSGTERGAFF.

In its sample, this clone was seen once. The V gene is TRBV28, the J gene TRBJ2-3; TRBD1 aligns across 9 bases. From germline, CDR1 is MDHEN and CDR2 SYDVKM. The CDR3 is made up of 15 amino acids. V gave up 4 bases and J gave up 0 bases; unmatched junction bases: 2. CDR3 coding DNA: TGTGCCAGCAGTTACGGACAGGGGAGCACAGATACGCAGTATTTT. As protein: CASSYGQGSTDTQYF.